This T cell receptor (beta chain) comes out of a study of regulatory T cells in long-lasting Graves disease. Points from the study as a whole: It was peripheral blood alone, not thyroid tissue, that was studied. With persistent disease, TRBV28, TRBJ1-2 and TRBJ2-5 were the favored segments.

CDR3-region Arm-PCR and iRepertoire HTBI primers produced the TCR beta libraries. TCRdb reanalysed the multiplex PCR reads using MiXCR and keeps one entry per CDR3 protein. The table includes nearly 350,000 distinct CDR3 sequences, roughly 21% detected once. The CDR3 has 15 amino acids. Per the germline V gene, CDR1 is DFQATT and CDR2 is SNEGSKA (reference sequence). V was pared by 0 bases and J by 6 bases, with 18 bases between. Time point defined: persistent/refractory GD, antithyroid drugs over 5 years with positive TRAb. PBMC-derived RNA was used for the TCR library. One endocrinology department in Xi'an, China, was where patients came from. About this clonotype itself: Its antigen is not identified.

This receptor was obtained from a female donor with Graves disease. The specimen comprised peripheral blood mononuclear cells (PBMCs), sampled when the disease was refractory, from a patient treated with antithyroid drugs. The V call is TRBV20-1, the J call TRBJ2-7; maybe TRBD2 (6 bases). The CDR3 spells CSARDSERPGGEQYF. DNA of the CDR3: TGCAGTGCTAGAGATAGCGAGAGACCCGGGGGCGAGCAGTACTTC.